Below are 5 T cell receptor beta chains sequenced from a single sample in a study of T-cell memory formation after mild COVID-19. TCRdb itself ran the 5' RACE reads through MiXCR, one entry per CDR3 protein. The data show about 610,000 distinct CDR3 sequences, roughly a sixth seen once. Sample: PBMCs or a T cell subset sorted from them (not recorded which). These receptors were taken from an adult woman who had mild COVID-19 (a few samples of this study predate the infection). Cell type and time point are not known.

The CDR3 loop is CATSRRQAGGIDGYTF. The DNA of the CDR3 is TGTGCCACCAGCCGCCGACAAGCAGGGGGCATTGATGGCTACACCTTC. The chain has TRBV15 and TRBJ1-2, with 8 bases aligning to TRBD1. Germline V gives CDR1 LNHNV, CDR2 YYDKDF (reference sequence). The CDR3 totals 16 residues. The J segment lost 6 bases and the V segment lost 5 bases, leaving 14 bases of the junction unmatched. Full variable domain (rest looked up from reference TRBV15 and TRBJ1-2): DAMVIQNPRYQVTQFGKPVTLSCSQTLNHNVMYWYQQKSSQAPKLLFHYYDKDFNNEADTPDNFQSRRPNTSFCFLDIRSPGLGDTAMYLCATSRRQAGGIDGYTFGSGTRLTVV.

This CDR3 is CASGRTSGDNNEQFF. The CDR3 bases are TGTGCCAGCGGAAGGACTAGCGGGGACAACAATGAGCAGTTCTTC. The chain uses TRBV6-1 and TRBJ2-1; 12 bases align to TRBD2. The CDR3 spans 15 residues. J lost 5 bases, V lost 8 bases, and 7 bases had no gene match. Germline assignment: CDR1 MNHNS and CDR2 SASEGT.

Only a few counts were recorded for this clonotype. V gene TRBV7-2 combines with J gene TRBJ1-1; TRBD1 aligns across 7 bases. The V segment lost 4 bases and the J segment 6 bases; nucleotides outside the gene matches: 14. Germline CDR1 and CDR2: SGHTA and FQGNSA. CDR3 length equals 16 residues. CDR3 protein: CASSSWLTRGKPEAFF. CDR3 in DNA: TGTGCCAGCAGCTCCTGGTTAACCAGGGGGAAGCCTGAAGCTTTCTTT.

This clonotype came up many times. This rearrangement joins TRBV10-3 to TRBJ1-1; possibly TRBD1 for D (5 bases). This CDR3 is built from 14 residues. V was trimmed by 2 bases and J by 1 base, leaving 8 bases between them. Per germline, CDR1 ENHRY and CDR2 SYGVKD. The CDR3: CAISENGANTEAFF. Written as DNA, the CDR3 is TGTGCCATCAGTGAGAATGGGGCGAACACTGAAGCTTTCTTT.

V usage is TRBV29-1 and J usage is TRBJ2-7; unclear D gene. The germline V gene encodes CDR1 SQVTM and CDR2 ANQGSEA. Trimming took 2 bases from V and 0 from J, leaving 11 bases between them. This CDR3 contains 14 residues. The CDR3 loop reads CSVELVGPSYEQYF. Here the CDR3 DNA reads TGCAGCGTTGAATTGGTAGGGCCCTCCTACGAGCAGTACTTC.